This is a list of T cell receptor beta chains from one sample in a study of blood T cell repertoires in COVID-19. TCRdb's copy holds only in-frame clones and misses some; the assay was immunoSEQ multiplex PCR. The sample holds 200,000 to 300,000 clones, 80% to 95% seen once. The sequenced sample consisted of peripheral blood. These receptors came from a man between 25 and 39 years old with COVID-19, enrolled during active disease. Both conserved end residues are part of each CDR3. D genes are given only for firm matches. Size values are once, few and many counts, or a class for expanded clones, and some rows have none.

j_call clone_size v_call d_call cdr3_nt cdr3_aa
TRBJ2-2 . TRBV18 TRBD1 TGTGCCAGCTCACCGCGCAGGGGGCCTCACACCGGGGAGCTGTTTTTT CASSPRRGPHTGELFF
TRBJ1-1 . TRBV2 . TGTGCCAGCACTGGCGGAGAAACTGAAGCTTTCTTT CASTGGETEAFF
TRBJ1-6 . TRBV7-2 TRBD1 TGTGCCAGCAGCTTAGGACAGGGGGCTGGGAACTTAGCCCTCCACTTT CASSLGQGAGNLALHF
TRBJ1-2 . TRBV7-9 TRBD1 TGTGCCAGCATCCTGGGACAGGGAGTGAACAATGGCTACACCTTC CASILGQGVNNGYTF
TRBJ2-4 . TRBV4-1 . TGCGCCAGCAGCCAAGACGAGGGTGGCAAAAACATTCAGTACTTC CASSQDEGGKNIQYF
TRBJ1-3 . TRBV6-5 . TGTGCCAGCAGTTACTCGGGCCCATACTCTGGAAACACCATATATTTT CASSYSGPYSGNTIYF
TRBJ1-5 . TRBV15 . TGTGCCACCAGCAGAGATCTTAATCAGCCCCAGCATTTT CATSRDLNQPQHF
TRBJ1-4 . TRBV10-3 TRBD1 TGTGCCATAGCCGACAGGGGGGGAGAAAAACTGTTTTTT CAIADRGGEKLFF
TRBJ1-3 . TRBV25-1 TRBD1 TGTGCCAGCAGTGACAGGGGGTCTGCTGGAAACACCATATATTTT CASSDRGSAGNTIYF
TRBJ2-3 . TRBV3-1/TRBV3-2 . TGTGCCAGCAGCCGCGGGCCAGATACGCAGTATTTT CASSRGPDTQYF
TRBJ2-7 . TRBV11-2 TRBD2 TGTGCCAGCAGCTTAGTTACTAGCGGGACCTCCTACGAGCAGTACTTC CASSLVTSGTSYEQYF
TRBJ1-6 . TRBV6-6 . TGTGCCAGCAGTTACGGCTCCGTTCCCTATAATTCACCCCTCCACTTT CASSYGSVPYNSPLHF
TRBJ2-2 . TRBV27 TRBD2 TGTGTCGCGGGGGGAGGCGGGGAGCTGTTTTTT CVAGGGGELFF
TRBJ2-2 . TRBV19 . TGTGCCAGTAGTATCATTGGGGGGGCTGCCGGGGAGCTGTTTTTT CASSIIGGAAGELFF
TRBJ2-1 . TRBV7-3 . TGTGCCAGCAGCTTAACCCTAGTATCGGGGAATGAGCAGTTCTTC CASSLTLVSGNEQFF
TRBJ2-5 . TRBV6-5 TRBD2 TGTGCCAGCAGTTATGGAGCGGGGGGGCAAGAGACCCAGTACTTC CASSYGAGGQETQYF
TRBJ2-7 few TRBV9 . TGTGCCAGCAGCGTAGTCGGACAGAGCTACGAGCAGTACTTC CASSVVGQSYEQYF
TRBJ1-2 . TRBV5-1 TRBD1 TGCGCCAGCAGCTTGACCGGGACAGGGGGTGGCTACACCTTC CASSLTGTGGGYTF
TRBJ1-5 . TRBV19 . TGTGCCAGTAGTGGTGGGGGGGGGAATCAGCCCCAGCATTTT CASSGGGGNQPQHF
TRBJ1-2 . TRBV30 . TGTGCCGGGGGGCTACAGGGAAACTATGGCTACACCTTC CAGGLQGNYGYTF
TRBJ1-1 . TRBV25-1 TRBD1 TGTGCCAGCAGTGACTCCGGGACAGGGGACACTGAAGCTTTCTTT CASSDSGTGDTEAFF